This T cell receptor beta chain was obtained from a study of healthy donors' naive CD4 and CD8 T cells. Study as a whole: Donors, half of them female, were 20-25, 40-50 or 60-70 years old.

Trimming shortened V by 3 bases and J by 0 bases, and 12 bases separated the two germline ends. The CDR3 is 15 residues long. Germline CDR1 GTSNPN, CDR2 SVGIG (reference sequence). Each TCR library used 400 to 600 ng of total RNA and a linear amplification protocol. TCRdb called the reads again in MiXCR, with one record for every CDR3 protein. This repertoire shows 200,000 or so distinct CDR3 sequences, around 70% found once; its top ten account for roughly 2.3%. Sequenced material: naive CD4+ and CD8+ T cells sorted from blood, pooled from several donors. The receptor was derived from a pool of human donors in good health; the sample pools cells from several healthy donors. The V call is TRBV30, the J call TRBJ1-5; D gene unclear. This CDR3 reads CAWSEGGHSNQPQHF. The DNA for the CDR3 is TGTGCCTGGAGCGAGGGCGGCCATAGCAATCAGCCCCAGCATTTT.